Below, 19 T cell receptor beta chains from the same sample are listed, as sequenced in a study of shared clonotypes between healthy human individuals (dated by TCRdb to 2019 to 2021). The library was obtained by the immunoSEQ multiplex PCR assay. TCRdb re-hosts the immuneACCESS table, in-frame sequences only. Its copies lack some clones; in the studies checked, an unresolved V gene accounts for under half of them, and the cause for the rest is not known. This sample gives around 990,000 clones in total; roughly 80% of them show up just once. The ten largest make up roughly 0.83% of the sample. The sequenced material came from memory CD4+ T cells from PBMCs. The cell subset or site tag for this specimen amounts to: CD45RA-negative fraction. All receptors come from a man younger than 35 in good health. Some clones in this sample may be carry-over from other donors' samples.

The chain joins TRBV18 to TRBJ1-2, with 10 bases aligning to TRBD1. J gave up 6 bases and V 4 bases, and 8 bases lay outside the gene matches. Germline values: CDR1 KGHSH, CDR2 LQKENI. The CDR3 extends over 15 amino acids. CDR3 nucleotides: TGTGCCAGCTCACTACGGGACAGGGGAGTGGATGGCTACACCTTC. Translation: CASSLRDRGVDGYTF.

This clone was observed a few times. This chain links TRBV30 with TRBJ1-2; D unresolved. The germline V gene has CDR1 GTSNPN and CDR2 SVGIG (reference sequence). Trimming cost V 1 base and J 4 bases, with 25 bases left between them. This CDR3 spans 18 amino acids. This CDR3 reads CAWSALGKVSYRVYGYTF. The CDR3 DNA follows: TGTGCCTGGAGTGCCCTAGGAAAGGTTAGCTACAGAGTCTATGGCTACACCTTC.

This clone came up a few times. This chain uses TRBV29-1 with TRBJ1-3; D remains unclear. The CDR3 has 14 amino acids. Germline CDR1 SQVTM, CDR2 ANQGSEA. Trimming cost V 0 bases and J 9 bases, with 15 bases left between them. The CDR3 sequence is CSVEDERAMGTIYF. The CDR3 DNA reads TGCAGCGTTGAAGATGAGCGGGCCATGGGCACCATATATTTT. The whole variable domain, filled in from reference TRBV29-1 and TRBJ1-3, reads SAVISQKPSRDICQRGTSLTIQCQVDSQVTMMFWYRQQPGQSLTLIATANQGSEATYESGFVIDKFPISRPNLTFSTLTVSNMSPEDSSIYLCSVEDERAMGTIYFGEGSWLTVV.

V and J are TRBV6-1 and TRBJ2-2; tentatively, D is TRBD1 (6 bases). The CDR3 loop spans 15 amino acids. Between the trimmed V and J ends, which lost 3 bases and 3 bases, there was a span of 11 bases. Germline CDR1 and CDR2: MNHNS and SASEGT. The CDR3 here is CASSEGAVDTGELFF. CDR3 bases: TGTGCCAGCAGTGAGGGGGCGGTGGACACCGGGGAGCTGTTTTTT.

This clone is a singleton in its sample. The chain has TRBV2 and TRBJ1-1; the D gene is possibly TRBD1 (5 bases). Germline V gene data show CDR1 as SNHLY and CDR2 as FYNNEI. The CDR3 is made up of 13 amino acids. V lost 4 bases and J lost 2, with 8 bases in between. The CDR3 sequence is CASSVDSNTEAFF. In DNA, the CDR3 is TGTGCCAGCAGTGTAGACAGCAACACTGAAGCTTTCTTT.

The V call is TRBV2, the J call TRBJ1-5; D ambiguous. Trimming pared 6 bases from V and 2 bases from J, leaving 14 bases between. Germline V gene data show CDR1 as SNHLY and CDR2 as FYNNEI. The CDR3 sequence is 15 residues long. In DNA form, the CDR3 reads TGTGCCAGCAGCCGGGGAGAAGCTGGCAATCAGCCCCAGCATTTT. Translation: CASSRGEAGNQPQHF.

The V gene is TRBV6-1, the J gene TRBJ1-5; D perhaps matches TRBD1 (5 bases). Trimming took 3 bases from V and 7 from J, leaving 13 bases between them. The V gene's germline CDR1 is MNHNS and CDR2 SASEGT. The CDR3 is 14 amino acids. This CDR3 is CASSEGVSGQPQHF. The CDR3 DNA is TGTGCCAGCAGTGAGGGGGTCTCGGGACAGCCCCAGCATTTT.

This sequence joins TRBV5-1 and TRBJ2-1; 9 nucleotides align to TRBD1. Losses at the gene ends were 4 bases for V and 6 bases for J; bases not matched to a gene: 8. This CDR3 has 15 amino acids. Germline V gene sequence: CDR1 SGHRS, CDR2 YFSETQ. The CDR3: CASSPDRGLGNEQFF. The CDR3 DNA reads TGCGCCAGCAGCCCGGACAGGGGTCTTGGCAATGAGCAGTTCTTC.

This clone has only a few counts. This sequence joins TRBV9 and TRBJ1-2; 8 nucleotides align to TRBD1. The germline CDR1 and CDR2 sequences are SGDLS and YYNGEE. After removal of 4 bases from V and 7 bases from J, the junction contained 9 bases not matched to a gene. The CDR3 contains 14 residues. The CDR3 nucleotides read TGTGCCAGCAGCCCCACGGACAGGGCCGTTGGCTACACCTTC. It specifies CASSPTDRAVGYTF.

J is TRBJ1-2 and V is TRBV10-3; a possible D gene is TRBD1 (6 bases). The CDR3 sequence is 13 residues long. Germline V gene lookup returns CDR1 ENHRY and CDR2 SYGVKD. Trimming left V 4 bases short and J 8 bases short, with 14 bases between. The CDR3 sequence: CAISGVGGAGYTF. The CDR3 nucleotides are TGTGCCATCAGTGGGGTGGGGGGCGCCGGCTACACCTTC.

This clone was seen many times. Other DNA sequences within the sample encode an identical CDR3. CDR3 loop: CASSQTQGSSYEQYF. DNA of the CDR3: TGTGCCAGCAGCCAAACCCAGGGGAGCTCCTACGAGCAGTACTTC. The chain combines TRBV4-2 with TRBJ2-7; D perhaps matches TRBD1 (6 bases). CDR1 is LGHNA and CDR2 is YNFKEQ in the germline V gene. The CDR3 is 15 amino acids. V shed 2 bases and J shed 0 bases, with 11 bases lying between them.

This sequence joins TRBV7-2 and TRBJ2-7, with D tentatively TRBD2 (6 bases). Between the trimmed V and J ends, which lost 0 bases and 7 bases, there was a span of 13 bases. CDR3 length: 14 residues. Germline lookup yields CDR1 SGHTA and CDR2 FQGNSA. The DNA of the CDR3 is TGTGCCAGCAGCTTAGCGCTGGGGGGTTGGGAGCAGTACTTC. This codes for CASSLALGGWEQYF.

This clone appeared once. This sequence joins TRBV28 and TRBJ2-1; 11 nucleotides match TRBD2. This CDR3 contains 15 residues. Germline loops: CDR1 MDHEN, CDR2 SYDVKM. Trimming removed 4 bases from V and 9 bases from J; junction bases left unmatched: 8. CDR3 DNA: TGTGCCAGCAGTTCACTAGCGGGAGTCCCCCCTGAGCAGTTCTTC. Its translation: CASSSLAGVPPEQFF. Full variable domain (remainder filled in from reference TRBV28 and TRBJ2-1): DVKVTQSSRYLVKRTGEKVFLECVQDMDHENMFWYRQDPGLGLRLIYFSYDVKMKEKGDIPEGYSVSREKKERFSLILESASTNQTSMYLCASSSLAGVPPEQFFGPGTRLTVL.

The V and J genes are TRBV5-1 and TRBJ2-3, with D perhaps TRBD1 (6 bases). CDR1 SGHRS and CDR2 YFSETQ come from the germline V gene. V was cut by 7 bases and J by 0 bases, with 15 bases left in between. The CDR3 extends over 15 amino acids. The CDR3 sequence is CASGLQGSSTDTQYF. The CDR3 DNA sequence: TGCGCCAGCGGTTTACAGGGATCTAGCACAGATACGCAGTATTTT.

On this clone: The same CDR3 arises from other DNA sequences in this sample as well. The CDR3 coding sequence is TGTGCCAGCAGATATAGCGGGGAGCTGTTTTTT. Translation: CASRYSGELFF. The rearrangement joins TRBV2 to TRBJ2-2; D not certain. Trimming removed 6 bases at V and 7 bases at J, with 6 bases between. Germline V CDR1 and CDR2: SNHLY, FYNNEI. This CDR3 has 11 amino acids.

The table lists this clone with a count of one. The chain carries TRBV5-4 and TRBJ2-7; 7 bases fit TRBD1. Germline V gene data show CDR1 as SGHNT and CDR2 as YYREEE (reference sequence). The CDR3 is 15 amino acids. V shed 5 bases, J shed 3 bases, and the junction held 11 bases outside the gene matches. The CDR3 here is CASRSGTETSYEQYF. DNA for the CDR3: TGTGCCAGCAGATCCGGGACAGAGACGAGCTACGAGCAGTACTTC.

The gene calls are TRBV10-3 and TRBJ1-1, with D possibly matching TRBD1 (5 bases). Trimming took 3 bases from V and 4 from J, leaving 15 bases between them. Germline V gene lookup returns CDR1 ENHRY and CDR2 SYGVKD. This CDR3 has 15 amino acids. The CDR3 here is CAISDWDGPGTEAFF. The CDR3 DNA sequence: TGTGCCATCAGTGACTGGGACGGCCCGGGCACTGAAGCTTTCTTT.

CDR3 in DNA: TGCGCCAGCAGCTTGGGGGCCGGGACAGGGGATGAAAAACTGTTTTTT. Translating it yields CASSLGAGTGDEKLFF. This chain uses TRBV5-1 with TRBJ1-4, with 10 bases lining up with TRBD1. There are 16 residues in the CDR3. In germline, CDR1 is SGHRS, CDR2 YFSETQ. Germline trimming cut 0 bases from V and 6 bases from J; bases unmatched to any gene: 5.

This clone came up once. This CDR3 is also generated by other DNA sequences in the sample. This rearrangement joins TRBV7-2 to TRBJ2-1; TRBD2 agrees at 8 bases. The V and J ends lost 3 bases and 0 bases, in that order; junction bases with no gene match: 1. Germline CDR1 reads SGHTA; CDR2 reads FQGNSA. The CDR3 loop spans 15 amino acids. Written as DNA, the CDR3 is TGTGCCAGCAGCTTGAGCGGGAGCTCCTACAATGAGCAGTTCTTC. Translated: CASSLSGSSYNEQFF.